This TCR beta chain is drawn from a study of T cell responses to AZD1222 COVID-19 vaccine. Study outcomes and limitations: Nearly half of the spike-specific TCRs reportedly recognize variant regions that carry no mutations. Spike was spanned by vaccine-associated CD4 TCRs, which were dominant at 160-218 and 743-854. Only a handful of AZD1222 recipients, roughly 6 in all, had baseline seropositivity.

Repertoires were generated with immunoSEQ multiplex PCR, while TCRdb's copy carries only in-frame clones and drops some. The repertoire consists of some 120,000 clones, with about nine tenths occurring once and the leading ten covering 4% to 4.5%. There are 13 residues in the CDR3. The V gene's germline CDR1 is WSHSY and CDR2 SAAADI. Trimming took off 7 bases at V and 2 bases at J, with 12 bases between the two ends. A word on this clone: Its matching antigen is unknown.

The sample here was peripheral blood, taken on day 0 of AZD1222 vaccination. This sequence originates from an adult in good health. V usage is TRBV10-2 and J usage is TRBJ2-7; either TRBD1 or TRBD2 may supply D (5 bases each). CDR3: CASTPGTPYEQYF. The CDR3 DNA follows: TGCGCCAGCACCCCCGGGACCCCCTACGAGCAGTACTTC.